The source of this T cell receptor beta chain is a study of technical replicates of blood from a few donors. V gave up 5 bases and J gave up 4 bases; unmatched junction bases: 20. The CDR3 runs to 18 residues. In germline, CDR1 is SGHVS, CDR2 FQNEAQ. Measured with immunoSEQ multiplex PCR; TCRdb has only the in-frame clones, and not every one. The repertoire holds around 80,000 clones, with about 91% as singletons. The rearrangement joins TRBV7-8 to TRBJ2-7, with 7 bases that match TRBD1. The source is a human donor in good health. The specimen was T cells isolated from PBMCs. The CDR3, as DNA: TGTGCCAGCAGCCCGGACAGGATTAGTCGACGATCGAGTTACGAGCAGTACTTC. This gives the protein CASSPDRISRRSSYEQYF.